This entry lists 31 T cell receptor beta chains sequenced from one sample in a study of post-analysis software for immune sequencing data. Incorporated into the TCR beta cDNA libraries were unique molecular identifiers, which served to reduce PCR and sequencing biases. TCRdb used MiXCR to reprocess the PCR reads, holding one entry per CDR3 protein. Found here are hundreds of thousands of distinct CDR3 sequences, over 45% of them singletons; the top ten hold over 9%. Study-wide results and caveats: Patients showed TRBV5-6, TRBV5-1 and TRBV20-1 among four to six TRBV segments more frequent than in controls.

The antigens of these receptors remain unknown. Sequenced material: blood. These receptors came from a girl aged 2 to 9 with multiple sclerosis.

This clonotype was picked up a small number of times. The V and J genes are TRBV29-1 and TRBJ2-7; TRBD1 matches 12 bases. CDR3 length: 15 amino acids. Trimming cost V 5 bases and J 5 bases; bases outside gene matches: 10. Germline values: CDR1 SQVTM, CDR2 ANQGSEA. In DNA, the CDR3 is TGCAGCGTTACTCGATGGGGACAGGGGGCGGACGAGCAGTACTTC. Protein product: CSVTRWGQGADEQYF.

The CDR3 DNA is TGCAGTGCTAGGCCTAGCGGGAGTAGGGCCTACGAGCAGTACTTC. Translated: CSARPSGSRAYEQYF. The V and J genes are TRBV20-1 and TRBJ2-7, with TRBD2 matching 10 bases. Unmatched junction bases numbered 7, after V lost 3 bases and J lost 2 bases. The CDR3 length is 15 residues. The V gene's germline CDR1 is DFQATT and CDR2 SNEGSKA (reference sequence).

The chain couples TRBV6-6 to TRBJ2-4, with D uncertain. The ends were cut back, 2 bases at V and 2 bases at J, with 4 bases in the middle. CDR3 length: 13 amino acids. Germline CDR1 is MNHNY and CDR2 is SVGAGI (reference sequence). The CDR3 spells CASSYGPKNIQYF. CDR3 nucleotides: TGTGCCAGCAGTTACGGGCCCAAAAACATTCAGTACTTC.

This clonotype was counted between two and nine times. V usage is TRBV7-9 and J usage is TRBJ2-7, with 10 bases matching TRBD1. The DNA end is a closer match to TRBJ2-5, so the J assignment may be wrong. CDR1 is SEHNR, CDR2 FQNEAQ, per germline (reference sequence). CDR3 length equals 15 residues. As DNA, the CDR3 is TGTGCCAGCAGCCAACCGACAGGGGGCAGCGAGACCCAGTACTTC. This translates into CASSQPTGGSETQYF.

This clonotype was counted a few times. The chain couples TRBV10-1 to TRBJ2-3; D is perhaps TRBD1 or TRBD2 (6 bases each). V was trimmed by 0 bases and J by 2 bases, leaving 15 bases between them. The CDR3 has 17 amino acids. Germline V gene lookup returns CDR1 WNHNN and CDR2 SYGVQD (reference sequence). Here the CDR3 DNA reads TGCGCCAGCAGTGAGTCGATCGGGGGCCTCGACACAGATACGCAGTATTTT. Protein: CASSESIGGLDTDTQYF.

This chain links TRBV4-1 with TRBJ1-1; the D gene is possibly TRBD1 (5 bases). Germline loops: CDR1 MGHRA, CDR2 YSYEKL. This CDR3 has 19 amino acids. Deletions cut 3 bases from V and 2 bases from J, with 25 bases between. The CDR3 coding sequence is TGCGCCAGCAGCCACTTCGAACGTCCCCAGGTGGGGCCTAACACTGAAGCTTTCTTT. Translation: CASSHFERPQVGPNTEAFF.

This clonotype occurred a few times. In nucleotides, the CDR3 is TGTGCCAGCAGCCCAGTGCGGACCTCCTACGAGCAGTACTTC. Encoded protein: CASSPVRTSYEQYF. V and J are TRBV9 and TRBJ2-7, with D uncertain. Trimming shortened V by 4 bases and J by 0 bases, and 11 bases separated the two germline ends. The CDR3 length is 14 residues. Germline lookup yields CDR1 SGDLS and CDR2 YYNGEE. Full variable domain (remainder filled in from reference TRBV9 and TRBJ2-7): DSGVTQTPKHLITATGQRVTLRCSPRSGDLSVYWYQQSLDQGLQFLIQYYNGEERAKGNILERFSAQQFPDLHSELNLSSLELGDSALYFCASSPVRTSYEQYFGPGTRLTVT.

Here the CDR3 DNA reads TGTGCCAGCAGCTTTAAGGGGGGGGCCTCTGGGGCCAACGTCCTGACTTTC. Encoded protein: CASSFKGGASGANVLTF. This rearrangement joins TRBV11-2 to TRBJ2-6, with D possibly being TRBD2 (7 bases). From germline, CDR1 is SGHAT and CDR2 FQNNGV. V lost 3 bases, J lost 0 bases, and 12 bases lay in between. This CDR3 is built from 17 residues.

The CDR3 sequence is CASSTAEETQYF. In DNA form, the CDR3 reads TGTGCCAGTTCGACAGCGGAAGAGACCCAGTACTTC. The chain employs TRBV28 and TRBJ2-7; D is possibly TRBD1 or TRBD2 (5 bases each). The DNA end favors TRBJ2-5, so the J call may be wrong. Germline CDR1 reads MDHEN; CDR2 reads SYDVKM. The length of the CDR3 is 12 residues.

The V gene is TRBV7-2, the J gene TRBJ2-3; D perhaps matches TRBD2 (5 bases). Trimming left V 6 bases short and J 1 base short, with 14 bases between. There are 15 residues in the CDR3. Looked up from germline, CDR1 is SGHTA and CDR2 is FQGNSA. CDR3 nucleotides: TGTGCCAGCAGTCCCCCCATGCGGGGCACAGATACGCAGTATTTT. Amino acid sequence: CASSPPMRGTDTQYF.

This chain links TRBV20-1 with TRBJ2-5, with D possibly being TRBD2 (6 bases). The germline V and J ends were trimmed by 2 bases and 4 bases, with 23 bases remaining between them. Germline V gene sequence: CDR1 DFQATT, CDR2 SNEGSKA (reference sequence). The CDR3 sequence is 17 residues long. The CDR3: CSARPEWAGSGRETQYF. CDR3 DNA: TGCAGTGCTAGACCTGAGTGGGCGGGATCGGGGCGAGAGACCCAGTACTTC.

This clonotype turned up a few times. This chain links TRBV29-1 with TRBJ2-1; D remains unclear. This CDR3 is built from 13 residues. V was clipped by 6 bases and J by 7 bases, with 16 bases between them. Germline CDR1 SQVTM, CDR2 ANQGSEA. CDR3 bases: TGCAGCGTCTCCCGCTCGGGTGGGAATGAGCAGTTCTTC. Residues: CSVSRSGGNEQFF.

The chain recombines TRBV29-1 with TRBJ2-6; D is uncertain. V was shortened by 5 bases and J by 2 bases, with 10 bases between the two germline ends. CDR1 is SQVTM and CDR2 is ANQGSEA in the germline V gene. The CDR3 is 14 residues long. The CDR3 sequence: CSVTVYAGANVLTF. CDR3 sequence (DNA): TGCAGCGTTACGGTCTACGCTGGGGCCAACGTCCTGACTTTC.

The genes are TRBV13 and TRBJ2-1; tentatively, D is TRBD1 (5 bases). Trimming removed 6 bases at V and 5 bases at J, with 23 bases between. The CDR3 contains 17 residues. Germline loops: CDR1 PRHDT, CDR2 FYEKMQ (reference sequence). The CDR3 sequence is CASRPPGLTMGHNEQFF. The CDR3 DNA sequence: TGTGCCAGCAGACCTCCAGGGCTAACTATGGGCCACAATGAGCAGTTCTTC.

The chain recombines TRBV10-3 with TRBJ2-7; a weak D match, TRBD1 (5 bases). The J call is uncertain, as TRBJ2-5 better fits the DNA end. The CDR3 covers 14 residues. Germline-derived CDR1 and CDR2 are ENHRY and SYGVKD. The CDR3 DNA reads as TGTGCCATCAGTGGAAGGGGTGAGGTAGAGACCCAGTACTTC. Translated: CAISGRGEVETQYF.

The V and J genes are TRBV29-1 and TRBJ1-6; maybe TRBD1 (6 bases). The CDR3 is made up of 13 amino acids. Trimming cost V 6 bases and J 7 bases, with 13 bases left between them. Germline V gene data show CDR1 as SQVTM and CDR2 as ANQGSEA. CDR3 sequence (DNA): TGCAGCGTCTCTGACAGGAACAATTCACCCCTCCACTTT. Amino acid sequence: CSVSDRNNSPLHF.

This clonotype was picked up a small number of times. This sequence joins TRBV20-1 and TRBJ1-5; the D is unclear. Germline CDR1 and CDR2: DFQATT and SNEGSKA (reference sequence). The CDR3 length is 14 residues. V shed 1 base and J shed 4 bases, with 11 bases lying between them. CDR3 sequence: CSARARGRNQPQHF. The CDR3, as DNA: TGCAGTGCTAGAGCCCGAGGGAGGAATCAGCCCCAGCATTTT.

The genes are TRBV4-2 and TRBJ2-1, with 11 positions matching TRBD2. V dropped 5 bases and J dropped 7; count of bases not matched to a gene: 7. Germline lookup yields CDR1 LGHNA and CDR2 YNFKEQ. The CDR3 runs to 15 residues. CDR3 protein: CASSISTSGGNEQFF. DNA for the CDR3: TGTGCCAGCAGCATAAGCACTAGCGGGGGAAATGAGCAGTTCTTC.

The chain uses TRBV6-5 and TRBJ2-1; 12 bases are a match to TRBD2. The trim removed 2 bases at V and 8 bases at J, leaving 4 bases unmatched. Germline CDR1 MNHEY, CDR2 SVGAGI. This CDR3 contains 15 residues. DNA of the CDR3: TGTGCCAGCAGTTACCTAGCGGGAGGGGGAGATGAGCAGTTCTTC. Protein product: CASSYLAGGGDEQFF.

Only a few counts were recorded for this clonotype. In DNA, the CDR3 is TGCGCCAGCAGCTTCCCCAGGACCGAGAGCACAGATACGCAGTATTTT. It yields the protein CASSFPRTESTDTQYF. This chain joins TRBV5-1 and TRBJ2-3; no clear D gene. The length of the CDR3 is 16 residues. V lost 2 bases and J 0 bases, leaving 13 bases between the germline ends. Per the germline V gene, CDR1 is SGHRS and CDR2 is YFSETQ.

The rearrangement links TRBV20-1 to TRBJ2-7; 11 bases are shared with TRBD2. The ends lost 3 bases at V and 7 bases at J; junction bases unmatched: 5. The CDR3 runs 13 residues. CDR1 is DFQATT, CDR2 SNEGSKA, per germline (reference sequence). CDR3 protein: CSASELAGDEQYF. For the CDR3, the DNA is TGCAGTGCTAGTGAACTAGCGGGGGATGAGCAGTACTTC.

This clonotype has only a few counts. The chain couples TRBV7-2 to TRBJ2-3; 13 bases match TRBD2. From germline, CDR1 is SGHTA and CDR2 FQGNSA. The V and J ends lost 5 bases and 5 bases, in that order; junction bases with no gene match: 4. The CDR3 has 15 amino acids. CDR3 DNA sequence: TGTGCCAGCAGCCGGAGGACTAGCGGGGGAGATACGCAGTATTTT. Its translation is CASSRRTSGGDTQYF.

This clonotype was counted only a few times. V is TRBV20-1 and J is TRBJ1-2; no firm D call. The germline gives CDR1 DFQATT, CDR2 SNEGSKA (reference sequence). There are 16 residues in the CDR3. Between the trimmed V and J ends, which lost 6 bases and 3 bases, there was a span of 23 bases. The CDR3 spells CSASRTSGAQDYGYTF. In DNA form, the CDR3 reads TGCAGTGCCTCCAGGACTAGCGGTGCGCAGGACTATGGCTACACCTTC.

V and J are TRBV7-2 and TRBJ2-7, with D tentatively TRBD1 or TRBD2 (5 bases each). The J call may be incorrect, as the DNA end agrees better with TRBJ2-5. Germline V lookup: CDR1 SGHTA, CDR2 FQGNSA. The CDR3 is 15 amino acids. CDR3 bases: TGTGCCAGCAGCATGAGGACTGCTAGGGGCGAGACCCAGTACTTC. Its protein product is CASSMRTARGETQYF.

V gene TRBV11-2 combines with J gene TRBJ1-2; TRBD1 is a possible D gene (5 bases). Trimming took 10 bases from V and 5 from J, leaving 8 bases between them. Per germline, CDR1 SGHAT and CDR2 FQNNGV. The CDR3 is 10 amino acids. DNA for the CDR3: TGTGCCATCCAGGGATATGGCTACACCTTC. Its protein is CAIQGYGYTF.

The V and J genes are TRBV2 and TRBJ2-5; maybe TRBD2 (5 bases). Germline CDR1 SNHLY, CDR2 FYNNEI. The CDR3 runs to 13 residues. The germline V and J ends were trimmed by 7 bases and 7 bases, with 16 bases remaining between them. CDR3 loop: CASNGVMEGTQYF. The CDR3 nucleotides read TGTGCCAGCAACGGGGTGATGGAAGGGACCCAGTACTTC.

This clonotype was detected a few times. The V call is TRBV29-1, the J call TRBJ2-7; D unresolved. Germline V gene data show CDR1 as SQVTM and CDR2 as ANQGSEA. The CDR3 runs to 12 residues. Trimming took 4 bases from V and 0 from J, leaving 7 bases between them. CDR3 sequence: CSVGADSYEQYF. CDR3 sequence (DNA): TGCAGCGTTGGGGCGGACTCCTACGAGCAGTACTTC.

The V gene is TRBV20-1, the J gene TRBJ1-1; unclear D gene. The V and J ends lost 1 base and 4 bases respectively, with 10 bases between them. This CDR3 has 13 residues. The germline V gene encodes CDR1 DFQATT and CDR2 SNEGSKA (reference sequence). CDR3 protein: CSARVGVITEAFF. Written as DNA, the CDR3 is TGCAGTGCTAGAGTCGGCGTGATCACTGAAGCTTTCTTT.

This clonotype was counted a few times. A read error may account for a junction end that differs from germline. V gene TRBV6-6 combines with J gene TRBJ2-7; no firm D call. The CDR3 consists of 14 residues. Germline CDR1 reads MNHNY; CDR2 reads SVGAGI (reference sequence). Here the CDR3 reads CAGSLGLSSYEQYF. The DNA for the CDR3 is TGTGCCGGCAGCTTGGGCCTTAGCTCCTACGAGCAGTACTTC.

This clonotype appeared a few times. The junction and the germline gene differ at one end; a read error may be behind it. The chain has TRBV20-1 and TRBJ2-3; 10 positions match TRBD2. CDR3 length equals 14 residues. Germline-derived CDR1 and CDR2 are DFQATT and SNEGSKA (reference sequence). The CDR3 is CSAWLAGVTDTRYF. CDR3 nucleotides: TGCAGTGCTTGGCTAGCGGGGGTCACAGATACGCGGTATTTT.

V gene TRBV29-1 combines with J gene TRBJ2-1; D is unclear. Germline CDR1 reads SQVTM; CDR2 reads ANQGSEA. V lost 3 bases to trimming and J lost 6 bases, with 12 bases between them. The CDR3 is 13 amino acids. This CDR3 reads CSVDPRKVNEQFF. The CDR3 region has the DNA TGCAGCGTTGATCCTAGGAAGGTCAATGAGCAGTTCTTC.